Sequencing of this T cell receptor beta chain was carried out in a study of shared clonotypes between healthy human individuals. Adults of Caucasian background living in Nashville, Tennessee made up all donors. CD4+ cells underwent separation, giving CD45RA+ naive and CD45RA-negative memory subsets. With respect to this clone: Its antigen is unidentified.

This CDR3 spans 14 amino acids. Germline CDR1 and CDR2: SGHAT and FQNNGV. The ends were cut back, 5 bases at V and 0 bases at J, with 9 bases in the middle. Study-wide results and limits: Sampling involved blood alone; tissue repertoires likely differ.

Profiled with immunoSEQ multiplex PCR; TCRdb holds only in-frame clones, not every one. The table shows 1,100,000 or so clones, with around 78% occurring only once. Sequencing input: memory CD4+ T cells from PBMCs. The subset was: CD45RA-negative fraction. This clonotype originated in a young man in good health. Some clones in this sample may be carry-over from other donors' samples. The chain recombines TRBV11-2 with TRBJ2-3, with unresolved D. The CDR3 reads CASSVSRSTDTQYF. The CDR3 coding sequence is TGTGCCAGCAGCGTATCCCGCAGCACAGATACGCAGTATTTT.